These 21 T cell receptor beta chains share one sample of origin, sequenced in a study of blood T cell repertoires in COVID-19 (dated by TCRdb to 2020 to 2021). The library was built by means of the immunoSEQ multiplex PCR assay. The table comes from immuneACCESS by way of TCRdb, which keeps in-frame sequences with V and J called. Part of the clones is missing from these tables; in studies checked, under half for an unresolved V gene and the rest for unknown reasons. The table for this sample lists roughly 100,000 clones; approximately 86% of them were counted only once. Around 3.2% of the sample is held by the ten biggest clonotypes. Sequenced: peripheral blood. The receptors shown here come from a human donor in a cohort sampled during active COVID-19.

This chain connects TRBV6-4 to TRBJ2-7, with D tentatively TRBD2 (7 bases). Trimming stripped 10 bases from V and 4 bases from J, with 17 bases between. The CDR3 has 13 residues. From germline, CDR1 is MRHNA and CDR2 SNTAGT. CDR3: CATEGGAVYEQYF. The CDR3 DNA is TGTGCCACCGAGGGGGGGGCTGTTTACGAGCAGTACTTC.

The J gene is TRBJ2-2, the V gene TRBV2; the D gene is possibly TRBD1 (6 bases). CDR1 SNHLY and CDR2 FYNNEI come from the germline V gene. This CDR3 spans 15 amino acids. The V and J ends lost 3 bases and 7 bases respectively, with 15 bases between them. CDR3 residues: CASSDYRASGGELFF. In DNA form, the CDR3 reads TGTGCCAGCAGTGACTACAGGGCGTCGGGCGGGGAGCTGTTTTTT.

Written as DNA, the CDR3 is TGTGCCAGCAGTCTAACCCGTTTCTCCTACGAGCAGTACTTC. Translation: CASSLTRFSYEQYF. This rearrangement joins TRBV7-8 to TRBJ2-7; D is unclear. This CDR3 contains 14 residues. Germline V gives CDR1 SGHVS, CDR2 FQNEAQ. Trimming removed 6 bases at V and 0 bases at J, with 12 bases between.

The chain has TRBV6-5 and TRBJ1-1; D is uncertain. There are 15 residues in the CDR3. The germline gives CDR1 MNHEY, CDR2 SVGAGI. V shed 7 bases and J shed 4 bases, with 19 bases lying between them. The CDR3 nucleotides are TGTGCCAGCAAGCCCCCAAGAGGCTTGACCACTGAAGCTTTCTTT. As protein: CASKPPRGLTTEAFF.

The chain is built from TRBV19 and TRBJ1-1; 11 bases agree with TRBD1. CDR1 and CDR2 (germline): LNHDA, SQIVND (reference sequence). This CDR3 has 16 amino acids. The V and J ends lost 4 bases and 0 bases, in that order; junction bases with no gene match: 4. The CDR3 loop reads CASSTGQGELNTEAFF. As DNA, the CDR3 is TGTGCCAGTAGTACGGGACAGGGGGAGTTGAACACTGAAGCTTTCTTT.

A few counts support this clone. This sequence joins TRBV7-2 and TRBJ2-7; 12 bases map to TRBD2. Trimming cost V 5 bases and J 6 bases; bases outside gene matches: 5. CDR1 is SGHTA and CDR2 is FQGNSA in the germline V gene. The CDR3 sequence is 14 residues long. The DNA for the CDR3 is TGTGCCAGCAGCCCAACTAGCGGGAGGTCCGAGCAGTACTTC. It is translated as CASSPTSGRSEQYF.

The rearrangement uses TRBV5-1 and TRBJ2-2; weak D call: TRBD2 (5 bases). The CDR3 is made up of 15 amino acids. V lost 5 bases to trimming and J lost 0 bases, with 11 bases between them. CDR1 is SGHRS, CDR2 YFSETQ, per germline. DNA of the CDR3: TGCGCCAGCAGAGGACGAGGGCCGAACACCGGGGAGCTGTTTTTT. It codes for CASRGRGPNTGELFF. The whole variable domain, remainder taken from reference TRBV5-1 and TRBJ2-2, is KAGVTQTPRYLIKTRGQQVTLSCSPISGHRSVSWYQQTPGQGLQFLFEYFSETQRNKGNFPGRFSGRQFSNSRSEMNVSTLELGDSALYLCASRGRGPNTGELFFGEGSRLTVL.

This sequence joins TRBV19 and TRBJ2-7, with TRBD2 identical over 7 bases. With V trimmed by 1 base and J by 3 bases, 0 bases remained unmatched. This CDR3 spans 13 amino acids. Per germline, CDR1 LNHDA and CDR2 SQIVND (reference sequence). The CDR3 DNA follows: TGTGCCAGTAGTATAGGCGGGGGCTACGAGCAGTACTTC. Translated: CASSIGGGYEQYF.

The rearrangement uses TRBV10-2 and TRBJ2-5; D is unresolved. This CDR3 spans 14 amino acids. From germline, CDR1 is WSHSY and CDR2 SAAADI. V shed 2 bases and J shed 0 bases, with 7 bases lying between them. Written as DNA, the CDR3 is TGCGCCAGCAGTGAGGCTGGGCACCAAGAGACCCAGTACTTC. Residues: CASSEAGHQETQYF.

The gene calls are TRBV6-1 and TRBJ1-6, with 8 bases identical to TRBD1. The germline V gene encodes CDR1 MNHNS and CDR2 SASEGT. The J segment lost 0 bases and the V segment lost 4 bases, leaving 2 bases of the junction unmatched. This CDR3 is 16 amino acids long. The CDR3 loop reads CASSGDRSSYNSPLHF. CDR3 in DNA: TGTGCCAGCAGTGGGGACAGGAGCTCCTATAATTCACCCCTCCACTTT.

V gene TRBV5-6 combines with J gene TRBJ2-5; 9 bases line up with TRBD1. The junction had 13 bases not matched to a gene; V was cut back by 4 bases and J by 9 bases. Germline CDR1 and CDR2: SGHDT and YYEEEE. The CDR3 is 15 residues long. CDR3 coding DNA: TGTGCCAGCAGCGCGCCGGGACAGGGATCCTCGCCCCAGTACTTC. Translating it yields CASSAPGQGSSPQYF.

The chain recombines TRBV5-1 with TRBJ2-3; D perhaps matches TRBD2 (7 bases). V was cut by 0 bases and J by 1 base, with 12 bases left in between. Germline CDR1 is SGHRS and CDR2 is YFSETQ. The CDR3 has 16 residues. The CDR3 here is CASSLEGGTRTDTQYF. The CDR3 nucleotides are TGCGCCAGCAGCTTGGAGGGGGGGACCCGCACAGATACGCAGTATTTT.

This rearrangement joins TRBV19 to TRBJ1-4; TRBD1 agrees at 8 bases. The CDR3 is 16 residues long. CDR1 and CDR2 (germline): LNHDA, SQIVND (reference sequence). V shed 5 bases and J 1 base; nucleotides not matched to a gene: 6. In nucleotides, the CDR3 is TGTGCCAGTAGTCCGGGACAGGCTTTAACTAATGAAAAACTGTTTTTT. It codes for CASSPGQALTNEKLFF.

J is TRBJ2-3 and V is TRBV5-6; the match to TRBD2 covers 11 bases. The V gene end was trimmed by 1 base and the J gene end by 6 bases; junction bases not matched to a gene: 4. Germline loops: CDR1 SGHDT, CDR2 YYEEEE. The CDR3 consists of 15 residues. CDR3 nucleotides: TGTGCCAGCAGCTTGACTAGCGGGAGTACGGATACGCAGTATTTT. It encodes CASSLTSGSTDTQYF.

The chain joins TRBV4-1 to TRBJ1-5, with 7 bases fitting TRBD1. After removal of 7 bases from V and 0 bases from J, the junction contained 9 bases not matched to a gene. The length of the CDR3 is 16 residues. Germline V gene data show CDR1 as MGHRA and CDR2 as YSYEKL. CDR3 sequence: CASTPGQANSNQPQHF. DNA for the CDR3: TGCGCCAGCACTCCCGGACAGGCTAATAGCAATCAGCCCCAGCATTTT.

This clone was counted once. The chain recombines TRBV6-2 or TRBV6-3 with TRBJ2-7, with 11 bases that match TRBD2. The germline V gene has CDR1 MNHEY and CDR2 SVGEGT. V dropped 5 bases and J dropped 1; count of bases not matched to a gene: 10. CDR3 length: 17 amino acids. Here the CDR3 DNA reads TGTGCCAGCAGTCCGATCAAAGTAGCGGGAGGGTCCTACGAGCAGTACTTC. This codes for CASSPIKVAGGSYEQYF.

The chain recombines TRBV7-2 with TRBJ2-3, with 8 bases identical to TRBD2. After removal of 0 bases from V and 0 bases from J, the junction contained 5 bases not matched to a gene. The CDR3 spans 17 residues. Germline CDR1 is SGHTA and CDR2 is FQGNSA. CDR3 protein: CASSLAPLAGSTDTQYF. In DNA form, the CDR3 reads TGTGCCAGCAGCTTAGCTCCCCTAGCGGGTAGCACAGATACGCAGTATTTT. The complete variable domain, with remaining parts taken from reference TRBV7-2 and TRBJ2-3, reads GAGVSQSPSNKVTEKGKDVELRCDPISGHTALYWYRQSLGQGLEFLIYFQGNSAPDKSGLPSDRFSAERTGGSVSTLTIQRTQQEDSAVYLCASSLAPLAGSTDTQYFGPGTRLTVL.

This chain uses TRBV5-1 with TRBJ2-7; TRBD1 matches 7 bases. Germline V gene data show CDR1 as SGHRS and CDR2 as YFSETQ. CDR3 length equals 13 residues. V lost 0 bases to trimming and J lost 6 bases; unmatched junction nucleotides: 3. CDR3 nucleotide sequence: TGCGCCAGCAGCTTGGCAGGGGGTCTCGAGCAGTACTTC. Translated: CASSLAGGLEQYF.

This sequence joins TRBV9 and TRBJ1-3; TRBD1 aligns across 10 bases. The germline V gene has CDR1 SGDLS and CDR2 YYNGEE. The J segment lost 2 bases and the V segment lost 3 bases, leaving 5 bases of the junction unmatched. This CDR3 spans 16 amino acids. The CDR3 coding sequence is TGTGCCAGCAGCGCCGGGACAGGGGACCCTGGAAACACCATATATTTT. Residues: CASSAGTGDPGNTIYF.

The V gene is TRBV5-1, the J gene TRBJ2-1; D uncertain. The ends were cut back, 0 bases at V and 6 bases at J, with 7 bases in the middle. Germline CDR1 reads SGHRS; CDR2 reads YFSETQ. The CDR3 runs 13 residues. The CDR3 DNA follows: TGCGCCAGCAGCTTGGGGCTTGTCAATGAGCAGTTCTTC. It is translated as CASSLGLVNEQFF. The full variable domain, rest sourced from reference TRBV5-1 and TRBJ2-1, is KAGVTQTPRYLIKTRGQQVTLSCSPISGHRSVSWYQQTPGQGLQFLFEYFSETQRNKGNFPGRFSGRQFSNSRSEMNVSTLELGDSALYLCASSLGLVNEQFFGPGTRLTVL.

The chain carries TRBV7-2 and TRBJ2-1; no reliable D call. V lost 3 bases to trimming and J lost 5 bases, with 20 bases between them. This CDR3 is 17 amino acids long. Germline V gene lookup returns CDR1 SGHTA and CDR2 FQGNSA. The CDR3 DNA is TGTGCCAGCAGCTTTCTCTCGGGTTCCGAGGTTGACAATGAGCAGTTCTTC. It translates to CASSFLSGSEVDNEQFF.